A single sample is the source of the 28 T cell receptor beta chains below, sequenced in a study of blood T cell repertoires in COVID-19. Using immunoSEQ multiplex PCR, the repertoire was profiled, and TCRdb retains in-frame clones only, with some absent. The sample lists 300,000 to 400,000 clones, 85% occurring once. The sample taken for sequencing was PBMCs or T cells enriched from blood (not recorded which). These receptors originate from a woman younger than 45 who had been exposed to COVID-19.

CDR3 residues: CASSTQGGSPLHF. The CDR3 DNA is TGTGCCAGCAGCACACAGGGGGGATCACCCCTCCACTTT. The V and J genes are TRBV27 and TRBJ1-6, with 8 bases matching TRBD1. Unmatched junction bases numbered 5, after V lost 6 bases and J lost 10 bases. CDR1 MNHEY and CDR2 SMNVEV come from the germline V gene (reference sequence). There are 13 residues in the CDR3.

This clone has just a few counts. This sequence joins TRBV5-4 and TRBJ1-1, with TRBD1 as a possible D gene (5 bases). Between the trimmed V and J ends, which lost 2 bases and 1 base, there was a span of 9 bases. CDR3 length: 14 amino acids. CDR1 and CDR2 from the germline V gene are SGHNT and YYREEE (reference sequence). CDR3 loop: CASSFGGTNTEAFF. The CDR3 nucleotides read TGTGCCAGCAGCTTCGGGGGAACGAACACTGAAGCTTTCTTT.

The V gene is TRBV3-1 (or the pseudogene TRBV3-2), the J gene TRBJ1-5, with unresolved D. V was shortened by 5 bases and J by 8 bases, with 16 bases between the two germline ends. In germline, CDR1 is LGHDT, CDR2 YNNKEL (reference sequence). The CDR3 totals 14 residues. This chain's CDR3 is CASSSRPGAEPQHF. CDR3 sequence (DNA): TGTGCCAGCAGCTCCAGACCCGGAGCAGAGCCCCAGCATTTT.

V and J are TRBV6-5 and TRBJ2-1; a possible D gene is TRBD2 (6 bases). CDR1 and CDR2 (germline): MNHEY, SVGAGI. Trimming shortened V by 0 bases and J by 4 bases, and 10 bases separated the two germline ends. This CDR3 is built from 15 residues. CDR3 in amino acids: CASSYSTGGYNEQFF. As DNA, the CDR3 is TGTGCCAGCAGTTACTCGACTGGGGGGTACAATGAGCAGTTCTTC.

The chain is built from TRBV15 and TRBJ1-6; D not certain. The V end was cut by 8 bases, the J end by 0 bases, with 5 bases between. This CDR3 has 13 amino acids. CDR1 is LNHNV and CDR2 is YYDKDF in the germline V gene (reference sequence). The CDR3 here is CATESSYNSPLHF. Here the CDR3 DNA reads TGTGCCACCGAGAGCTCCTATAATTCACCCCTCCACTTT.

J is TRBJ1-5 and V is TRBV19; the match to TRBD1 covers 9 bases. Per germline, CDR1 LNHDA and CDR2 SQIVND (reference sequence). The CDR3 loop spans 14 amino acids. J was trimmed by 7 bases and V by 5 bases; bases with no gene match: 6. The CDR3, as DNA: TGTGCCAGTAGTCTGACAGGGGGAGGGCAGCCCCAGCATTTT. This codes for CASSLTGGGQPQHF.

The CDR3 DNA reads as TGTGCCAGCAGCTTAGCCCAGGGTACAGATACGCAGTATTTT. Its protein product is CASSLAQGTDTQYF. The chain is built from TRBV7-9 and TRBJ2-3, with D perhaps matching TRBD1 (5 bases). The CDR3 loop spans 14 amino acids. V was trimmed by 0 bases and J by 3 bases, leaving 7 bases between them. Germline CDR1 reads SEHNR; CDR2 reads FQNEAQ (reference sequence).

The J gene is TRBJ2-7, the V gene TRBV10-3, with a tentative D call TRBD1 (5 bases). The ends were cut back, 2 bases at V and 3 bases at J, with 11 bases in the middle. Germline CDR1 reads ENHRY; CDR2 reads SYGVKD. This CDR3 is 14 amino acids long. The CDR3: CAISETGPRYEQYF. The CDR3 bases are TGTGCCATCAGTGAGACAGGACCTCGCTACGAGCAGTACTTC.

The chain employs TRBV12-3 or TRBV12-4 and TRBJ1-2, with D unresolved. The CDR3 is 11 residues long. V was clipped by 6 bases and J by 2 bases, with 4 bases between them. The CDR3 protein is CASSLNYGYTF. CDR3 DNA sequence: TGTGCCAGCAGCTTGAACTATGGCTACACCTTC.

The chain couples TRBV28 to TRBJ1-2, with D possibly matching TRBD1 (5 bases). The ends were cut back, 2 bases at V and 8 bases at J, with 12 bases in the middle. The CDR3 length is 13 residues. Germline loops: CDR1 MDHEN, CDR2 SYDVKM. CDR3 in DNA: TGTGCCAGCAGTTTAAGAGACAGTCGGGGCTACACCTTC. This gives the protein CASSLRDSRGYTF.

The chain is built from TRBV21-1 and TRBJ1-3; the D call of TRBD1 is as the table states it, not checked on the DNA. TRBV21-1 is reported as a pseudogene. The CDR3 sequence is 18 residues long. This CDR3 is CASSEKKRGCEGRNTIYF. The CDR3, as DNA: TGTGCCAGCAGCGAAAAAAAAAGGGGGTGTGAGGGGCGAAACACCATATATTTT.

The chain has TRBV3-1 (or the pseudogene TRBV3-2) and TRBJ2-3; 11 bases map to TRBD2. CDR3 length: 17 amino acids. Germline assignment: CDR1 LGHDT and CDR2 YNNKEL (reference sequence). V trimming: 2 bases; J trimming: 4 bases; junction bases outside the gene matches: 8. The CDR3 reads CASSQSLSGGAADTQYF. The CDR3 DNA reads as TGTGCCAGCAGCCAATCCCTTAGCGGGGGGGCCGCAGATACGCAGTATTTT.

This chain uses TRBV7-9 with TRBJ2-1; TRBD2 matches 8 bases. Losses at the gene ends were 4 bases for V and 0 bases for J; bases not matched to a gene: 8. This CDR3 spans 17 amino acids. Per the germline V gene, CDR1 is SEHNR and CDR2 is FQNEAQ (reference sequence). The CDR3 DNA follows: TGTGCCAGCAGCTCCACGGATCTAGCGGGCTCCTACAATGAGCAGTTCTTC. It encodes CASSSTDLAGSYNEQFF.

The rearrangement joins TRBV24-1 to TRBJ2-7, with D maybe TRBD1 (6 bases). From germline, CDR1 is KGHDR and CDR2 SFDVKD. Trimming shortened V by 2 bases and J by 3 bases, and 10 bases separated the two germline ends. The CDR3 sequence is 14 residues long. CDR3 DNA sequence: TGTGCCACCAGTGATTGGGGGCCCCACTACGAGCAGTACTTC. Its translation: CATSDWGPHYEQYF.

The chain's CDR3 is CASSYRGGRETQYF. The DNA for the CDR3 is TGTGCCAGCAGCTACAGGGGCGGGCGAGAGACCCAGTACTTC. The gene calls are TRBV28 and TRBJ2-5; 7 bases fit TRBD1. This CDR3 is built from 14 residues. The germline V gene has CDR1 MDHEN and CDR2 SYDVKM. V shed 6 bases and J 4 bases; nucleotides not matched to a gene: 8.

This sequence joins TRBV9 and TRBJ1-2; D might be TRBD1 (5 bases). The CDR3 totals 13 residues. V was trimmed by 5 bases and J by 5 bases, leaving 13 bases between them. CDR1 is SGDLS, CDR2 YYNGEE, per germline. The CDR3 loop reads CASRDDRTYGYTF. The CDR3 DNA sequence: TGTGCCAGCAGGGACGACAGAACTTATGGCTACACCTTC.

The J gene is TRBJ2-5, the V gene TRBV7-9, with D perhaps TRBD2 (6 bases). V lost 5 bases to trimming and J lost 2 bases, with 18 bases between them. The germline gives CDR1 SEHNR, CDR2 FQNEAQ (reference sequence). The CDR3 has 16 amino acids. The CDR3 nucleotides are TGTGCCAGCAGCCCTTACCGGGACTGGTTACAAGAGACCCAGTACTTC. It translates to CASSPYRDWLQETQYF.

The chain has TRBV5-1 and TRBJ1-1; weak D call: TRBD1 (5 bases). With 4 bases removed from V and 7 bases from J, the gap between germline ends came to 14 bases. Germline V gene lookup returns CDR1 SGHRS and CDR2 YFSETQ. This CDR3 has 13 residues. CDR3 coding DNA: TGCGCCAGCAGCCCAGGACAAACTGTTGAAGCTTTCTTT. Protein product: CASSPGQTVEAFF.

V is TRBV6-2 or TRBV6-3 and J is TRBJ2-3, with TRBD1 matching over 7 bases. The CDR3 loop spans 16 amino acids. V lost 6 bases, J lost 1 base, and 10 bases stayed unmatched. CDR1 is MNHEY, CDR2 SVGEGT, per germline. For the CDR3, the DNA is TGTGCCAGCAGCACTAACAGGGGCAAAGGCACAGATACGCAGTATTTT. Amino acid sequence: CASSTNRGKGTDTQYF.

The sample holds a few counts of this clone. As DNA, the CDR3 is TGTGCCAGCAGTGAACGGGTTGGAAGCAATCAGCCCCAGCATTTT. This translates into CASSERVGSNQPQHF. The chain combines TRBV6-1 with TRBJ1-5; D is uncertain. The CDR3 runs 15 residues. From germline, CDR1 is MNHNS and CDR2 SASEGT. Trimming removed 2 bases at V and 1 base at J, with 9 bases between.

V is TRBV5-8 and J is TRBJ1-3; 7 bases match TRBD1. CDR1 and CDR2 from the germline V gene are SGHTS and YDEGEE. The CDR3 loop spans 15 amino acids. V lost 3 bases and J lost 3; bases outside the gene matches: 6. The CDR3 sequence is CASSSSGGLGNTIYF. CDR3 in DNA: TGTGCCAGCAGCTCATCAGGGGGTCTTGGAAACACCATATATTTT.

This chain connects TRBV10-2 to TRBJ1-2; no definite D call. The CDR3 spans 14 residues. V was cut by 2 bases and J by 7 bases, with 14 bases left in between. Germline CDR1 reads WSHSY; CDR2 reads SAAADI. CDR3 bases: TGCGCCAGCAGTGAGCTCCCCCAAGCGGGTGGCTACACCTTC. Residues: CASSELPQAGGYTF.

The CDR3: CASSLGILVGTVEKLFF. DNA of the CDR3: TGTGCCAGCAGCTTAGGGATCTTGGTAGGGACAGTCGAAAAACTGTTTTTT. The gene calls are TRBV7-2 and TRBJ1-4, with 7 bases matching TRBD1. CDR3 length: 17 amino acids. Trimming removed 1 base from V and 8 bases from J; junction bases left unmatched: 13. The germline CDR1 and CDR2 sequences are SGHTA and FQGNSA.

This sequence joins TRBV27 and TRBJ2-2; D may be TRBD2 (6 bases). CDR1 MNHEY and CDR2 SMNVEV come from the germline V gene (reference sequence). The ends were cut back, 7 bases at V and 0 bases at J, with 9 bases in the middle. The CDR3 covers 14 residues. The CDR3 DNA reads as TGTGCCAGCAAAGGGACTTCGAACACCGGGGAGCTGTTTTTT. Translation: CASKGTSNTGELFF.

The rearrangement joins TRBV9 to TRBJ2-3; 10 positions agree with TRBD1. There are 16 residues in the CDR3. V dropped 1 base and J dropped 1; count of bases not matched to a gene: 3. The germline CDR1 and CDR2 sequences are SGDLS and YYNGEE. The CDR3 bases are TGTGCCAGCAGCGTAACAGGGACAGGGGGCACAGATACGCAGTATTTT. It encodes CASSVTGTGGTDTQYF.

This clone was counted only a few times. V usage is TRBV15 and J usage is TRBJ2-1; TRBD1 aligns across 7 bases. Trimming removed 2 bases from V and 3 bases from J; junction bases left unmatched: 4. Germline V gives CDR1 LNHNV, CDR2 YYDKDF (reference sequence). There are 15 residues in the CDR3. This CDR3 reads CATSRQQGIYNEQFF. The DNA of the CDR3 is TGTGCCACCAGCAGACAACAGGGGATCTACAATGAGCAGTTCTTC. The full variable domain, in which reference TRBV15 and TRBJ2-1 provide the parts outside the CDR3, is DAMVIQNPRYQVTQFGKPVTLSCSQTLNHNVMYWYQQKSSQAPKLLFHYYDKDFNNEADTPDNFQSRRPNTSFCFLDIRSPGLGDTAMYLCATSRQQGIYNEQFFGPGTRLTVL.

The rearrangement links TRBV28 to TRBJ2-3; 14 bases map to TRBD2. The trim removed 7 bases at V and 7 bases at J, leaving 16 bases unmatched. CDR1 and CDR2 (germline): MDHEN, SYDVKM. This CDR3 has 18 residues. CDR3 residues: CASTERKTSGGAAYTQYF. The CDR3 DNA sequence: TGTGCCAGCACCGAAAGGAAGACTAGCGGGGGGGCTGCTTATACGCAGTATTTT.

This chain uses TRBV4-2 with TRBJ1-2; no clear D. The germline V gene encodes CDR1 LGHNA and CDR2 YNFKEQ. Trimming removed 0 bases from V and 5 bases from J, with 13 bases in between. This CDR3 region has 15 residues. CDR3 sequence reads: CASSQDLRGPYGYTF. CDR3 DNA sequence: TGTGCCAGCAGCCAAGATCTTCGGGGTCCGTATGGCTACACCTTC.